Below are 9 T cell receptor beta chains sequenced from a single sample in a study of blood T cell repertoires in COVID-19. Using immunoSEQ multiplex PCR, the repertoire was profiled, and TCRdb retains in-frame clones only, with some absent. The sample holds roughly 250,000 clones, 86% seen once. The source material was peripheral blood. These TCRs come from a woman younger than 45 with COVID-19, enrolled during active disease.

This chain links TRBV3-1 (or the pseudogene TRBV3-2) with TRBJ2-7; 14 nucleotides agree with TRBD2. J was trimmed by 1 base and V by 5 bases; bases with no gene match: 1. This CDR3 has 15 amino acids. Germline V gives CDR1 LGHDT, CDR2 YNNKEL (reference sequence). The CDR3: CASSWTSGGSYEQYF. The CDR3 DNA reads TGTGCCAGCAGCTGGACTAGCGGGGGGTCCTACGAGCAGTACTTC.

This chain connects TRBV10-2 to TRBJ2-7; 13 positions agree with TRBD2. The CDR3 contains 16 residues. V lost 6 bases to trimming and J lost 2 bases; unmatched junction nucleotides: 7. Germline V gene sequence: CDR1 WSHSY, CDR2 SAAADI. Here the CDR3 DNA reads TGCGCCAGCAGGGATCCCGGGACTAGCGGGGCCTACGAGCAGTACTTC. Translating it yields CASRDPGTSGAYEQYF.

V is TRBV6-1 and J is TRBJ2-2; 9 nucleotides align to TRBD1. With 3 bases clipped from V and 6 bases from J, the junction kept 5 bases outside the gene matches. This CDR3 region has 15 residues. Germline V gene lookup returns CDR1 MNHNS and CDR2 SASEGT. DNA of the CDR3: TGTGCCAGCAGTGATGAACAGGGGGCGTCCGGGGAGCTGTTTTTT. Its protein is CASSDEQGASGELFF.

With regard to this clone: Different DNA sequences within this sample yield the same CDR3. J is TRBJ1-5 and V is TRBV19, with D possibly matching TRBD1 (6 bases). In germline, CDR1 is LNHDA, CDR2 SQIVND (reference sequence). The CDR3 is made up of 13 amino acids. V shed 9 bases and J shed 2 bases, with 11 bases lying between them. CDR3 DNA sequence: TGTGCCAGCAGCAGGGGTGGCAATCAGCCCCAGCATTTT. Its translation: CASSRGGNQPQHF. The full variable domain, in which reference TRBV19 and TRBJ1-5 provide the parts outside the CDR3, is DGGITQSPKYLFRKEGQNVTLSCEQNLNHDAMYWYRQDPGQGLRLIYYSQIVNDFQKGDIAEGYSVSREKKESFPLTVTSAQKNPTAFYLCASSRGGNQPQHFGDGTRLSIL.

The chain uses TRBV10-2 and TRBJ2-7; 12 bases line up with TRBD2. Trimming removed 4 bases from V and 4 bases from J; junction bases left unmatched: 8. Germline V gives CDR1 WSHSY, CDR2 SAAADI. The CDR3 length is 16 residues. CDR3 DNA: TGCGCCAGCAGTGGCAGAACTAGCGGGGGGAAGTACGAGCAGTACTTC. Amino acid sequence: CASSGRTSGGKYEQYF.

The chain has TRBV14 and TRBJ1-2, with D possibly matching TRBD1 (6 bases). The CDR3 consists of 15 residues. Germline V gives CDR1 SGHDN, CDR2 FVKESK. V was clipped by 0 bases and J by 6 bases, with 14 bases between them. The CDR3 nucleotides read TGTGCCAGCAGCCAAGAGCTGGGGGGGGCCAATGGCTACACCTTC. Translation gives CASSQELGGANGYTF.

The CDR3, as DNA: TGCGCCAGCAGTGAGGGACATAACTACGAGCAGTACTTC. As protein: CASSEGHNYEQYF. V usage is TRBV10-1 and J usage is TRBJ2-7, with D perhaps TRBD1 (5 bases). The V gene lost 2 bases and the J gene lost 3 bases, with 8 bases spanning the gap. The CDR3 covers 13 residues. Germline assignment: CDR1 WNHNN and CDR2 SYGVQD (reference sequence).

This chain connects TRBV7-2 to TRBJ2-7, with 8 positions matching TRBD1. The CDR3 spans 13 residues. CDR1 and CDR2 (germline): SGHTA, FQGNSA. V trimming: 5 bases; J trimming: 5 bases; junction bases outside the gene matches: 5. The CDR3 nucleotides read TGTGCCAGCAGCGGACAGGGTATTCACGAGCAGTACTTC. Its translation: CASSGQGIHEQYF.

CDR3 residues: CASSLGVSATYEQYF. DNA of the CDR3: TGTGCCAGCAGCTTAGGGGTCAGCGCAACCTACGAGCAGTACTTC. V and J are TRBV11-2 and TRBJ2-7; D is unresolved. Between the trimmed V and J ends, which lost 1 base and 2 bases, there was a span of 12 bases. Germline V gene sequence: CDR1 SGHAT, CDR2 FQNNGV. This CDR3 region has 15 residues.